Here is one T cell receptor beta chain with its context. Its antigen is undetermined. 13 Jbeta primers and 60 Vbeta primers were used for the PCR. Some clones are missing from TCRdb's copy, which holds only in-frame ones; the method was immunoSEQ multiplex PCR. The data show 130,000 to 150,000 clones, roughly four fifths seen once. The entry originates in a study of cytomegalovirus exposure and HLA in healthy donors. As for the study in general: Drawn from HLA-typed donors, tens of millions of unique TCRs were held in an early data release. Study-level points and caveats: HLA alleles showed associations with some 17,000 TCR beta sequences in a later analysis, at a 0.05 false discovery rate.

Germline CDR1 reads SNHLY; CDR2 reads FYNNEI. V gave up 6 bases and J gave up 6 bases; unmatched junction bases: 14. CDR3 length: 17 residues. The source of this sequence is a woman in her fifties or sixties in good health and CMV-seronegative. Sequencing was carried out using PBMCs. The rearrangement links TRBV2 to TRBJ2-1; 10 nucleotides agree with TRBD2. CDR3 sequence (DNA): TGTGCCAGCAGGTTCAGAAGCGGGGGGGCCGAAATCAATGAGCAGTTCTTC. Translation: CASRFRSGGAEINEQFF.